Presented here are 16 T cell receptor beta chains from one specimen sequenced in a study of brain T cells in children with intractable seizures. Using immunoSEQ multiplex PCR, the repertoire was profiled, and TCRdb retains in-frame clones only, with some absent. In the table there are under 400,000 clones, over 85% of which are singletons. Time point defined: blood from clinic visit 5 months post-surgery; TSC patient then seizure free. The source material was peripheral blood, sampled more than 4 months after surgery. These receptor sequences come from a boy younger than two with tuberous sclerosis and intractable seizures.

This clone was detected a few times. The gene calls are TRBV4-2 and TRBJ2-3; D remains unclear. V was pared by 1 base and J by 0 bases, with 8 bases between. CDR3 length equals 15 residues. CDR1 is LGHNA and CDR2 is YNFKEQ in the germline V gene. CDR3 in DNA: TGTGCCAGCAGCCAAGTGTTCGTTAGCACAGATACGCAGTATTTT. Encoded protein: CASSQVFVSTDTQYF.

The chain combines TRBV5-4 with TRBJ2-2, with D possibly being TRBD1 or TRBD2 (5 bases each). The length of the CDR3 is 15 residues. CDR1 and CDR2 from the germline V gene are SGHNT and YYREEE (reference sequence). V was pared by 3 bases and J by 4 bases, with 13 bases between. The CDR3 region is CASSSGRTGTGELFF. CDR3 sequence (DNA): TGTGCCAGCAGCTCGGGGCGTACGGGCACCGGGGAGCTGTTTTTT. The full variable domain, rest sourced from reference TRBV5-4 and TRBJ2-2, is ETGVTQSPTHLIKTRGQQVTLRCSSQSGHNTVSWYQQALGQGPQFIFQYYREEENGRGNFPPRFSGLQFPNYSSELNVNALELDDSALYLCASSSGRTGTGELFFGEGSRLTVL.

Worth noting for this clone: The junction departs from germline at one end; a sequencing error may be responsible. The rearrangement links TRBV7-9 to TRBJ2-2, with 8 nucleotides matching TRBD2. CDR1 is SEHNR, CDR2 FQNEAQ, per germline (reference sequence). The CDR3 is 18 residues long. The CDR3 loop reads CASSLAYYGGEHTGELFF. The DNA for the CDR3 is TGTGCCAGCAGCCTAGCGTACTACGGGGGGGAACACACCGGGGAGCTGTTTTTT.

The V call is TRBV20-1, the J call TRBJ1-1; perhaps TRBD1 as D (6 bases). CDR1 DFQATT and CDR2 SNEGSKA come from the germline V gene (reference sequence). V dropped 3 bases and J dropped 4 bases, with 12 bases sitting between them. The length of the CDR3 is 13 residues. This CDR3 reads CSASTGRATEAFF. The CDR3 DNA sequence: TGCAGTGCTAGTACAGGGAGGGCCACTGAAGCTTTCTTT.

CDR3 sequence reads: CASSPLPSGASYEQYF. The CDR3 region has the DNA TGTGCCAGCAGCCCTTTACCTAGCGGGGCATCCTACGAGCAGTACTTC. This chain connects TRBV6-2 or TRBV6-3 to TRBJ2-7, with TRBD2 matching over 9 bases. Germline V gives CDR1 MNHEY, CDR2 SVGEGT. The junction had 10 bases not matched to a gene; V was cut back by 6 bases and J by 1 base. This CDR3 has 16 amino acids.

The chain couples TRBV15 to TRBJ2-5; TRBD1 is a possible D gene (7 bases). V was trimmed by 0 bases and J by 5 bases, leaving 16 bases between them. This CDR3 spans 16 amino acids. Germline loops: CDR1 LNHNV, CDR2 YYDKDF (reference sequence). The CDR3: CATSRDLGQGGETQYF. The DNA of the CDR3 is TGTGCCACCAGCAGAGATTTGGGTCAGGGGGGTGAGACCCAGTACTTC.

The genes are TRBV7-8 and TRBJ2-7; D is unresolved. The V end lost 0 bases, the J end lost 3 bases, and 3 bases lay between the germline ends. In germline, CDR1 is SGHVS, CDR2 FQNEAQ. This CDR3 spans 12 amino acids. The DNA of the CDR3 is TGTGCCAGCAGCTTAGCGCTCTACGAGCAGTACTTC. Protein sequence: CASSLALYEQYF.

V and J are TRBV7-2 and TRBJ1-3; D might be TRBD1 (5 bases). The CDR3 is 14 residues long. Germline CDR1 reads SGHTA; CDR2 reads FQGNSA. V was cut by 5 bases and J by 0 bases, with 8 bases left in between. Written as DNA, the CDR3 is TGTGCCAGCAGCAGACAGTCCTCTGGAAACACCATATATTTT. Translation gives CASSRQSSGNTIYF.

CDR3 loop: CASSPGVGSAEAFF. The CDR3 nucleotides are TGTGCCAGCAGCCCAGGGGTTGGATCCGCTGAAGCTTTCTTT. The chain recombines TRBV7-9 with TRBJ1-1, with a weak D call TRBD1 (6 bases). This CDR3 is 14 amino acids long. The V gene's germline CDR1 is SEHNR and CDR2 FQNEAQ (reference sequence). V was cut by 5 bases and J by 6 bases, with 16 bases left in between.

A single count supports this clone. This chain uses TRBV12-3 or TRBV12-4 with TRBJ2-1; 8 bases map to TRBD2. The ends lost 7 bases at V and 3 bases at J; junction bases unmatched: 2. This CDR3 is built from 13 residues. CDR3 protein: CASTGGVYNEQFF. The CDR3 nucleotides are TGTGCCAGCACCGGGGGGGTCTACAATGAGCAGTTCTTC.

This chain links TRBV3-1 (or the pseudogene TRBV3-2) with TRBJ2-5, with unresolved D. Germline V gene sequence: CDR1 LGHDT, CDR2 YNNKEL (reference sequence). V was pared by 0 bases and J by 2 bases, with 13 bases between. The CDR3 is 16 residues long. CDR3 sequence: CASSQDYPRGQETQYF. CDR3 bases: TGTGCCAGCAGCCAAGATTACCCACGCGGACAAGAGACCCAGTACTTC.

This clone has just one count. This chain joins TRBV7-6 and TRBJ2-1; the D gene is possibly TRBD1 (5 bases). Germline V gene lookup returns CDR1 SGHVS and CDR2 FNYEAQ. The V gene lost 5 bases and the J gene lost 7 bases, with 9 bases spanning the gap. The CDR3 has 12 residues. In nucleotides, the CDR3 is TGTGCCAGCAGCAAAACAGGAAATGAGCAGTTCTTC. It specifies CASSKTGNEQFF.

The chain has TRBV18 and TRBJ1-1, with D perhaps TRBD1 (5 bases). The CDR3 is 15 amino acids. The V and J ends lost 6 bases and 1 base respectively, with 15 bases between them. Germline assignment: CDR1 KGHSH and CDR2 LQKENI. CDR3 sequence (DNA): TGTGCCAGCTCCCTGTGGGGCGGTTGGAACACTGAAGCTTTCTTT. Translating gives CASSLWGGWNTEAFF.

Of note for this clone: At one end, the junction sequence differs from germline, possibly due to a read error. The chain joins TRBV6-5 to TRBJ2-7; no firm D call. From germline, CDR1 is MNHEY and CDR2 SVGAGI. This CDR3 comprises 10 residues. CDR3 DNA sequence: TGTGCCAGCGGTACCTACGTGCAGTACTTC. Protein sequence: CASGTYVQYF.

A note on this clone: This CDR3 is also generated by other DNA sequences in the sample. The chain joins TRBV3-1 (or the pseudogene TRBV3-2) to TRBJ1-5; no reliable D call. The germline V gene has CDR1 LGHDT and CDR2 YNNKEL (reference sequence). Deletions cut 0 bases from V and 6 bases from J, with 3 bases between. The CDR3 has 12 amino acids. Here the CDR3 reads CASSQEGQPQHF. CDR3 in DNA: TGTGCCAGCAGCCAAGAGGGTCAGCCCCAGCATTTT.

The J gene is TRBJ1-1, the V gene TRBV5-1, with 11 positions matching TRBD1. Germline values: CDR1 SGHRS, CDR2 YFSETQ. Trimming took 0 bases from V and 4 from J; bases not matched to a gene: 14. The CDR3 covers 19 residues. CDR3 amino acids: CASSLAGQGAVGSATEAFF. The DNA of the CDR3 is TGCGCCAGCAGCTTGGCAGGACAGGGGGCGGTTGGATCCGCCACTGAAGCTTTCTTT.